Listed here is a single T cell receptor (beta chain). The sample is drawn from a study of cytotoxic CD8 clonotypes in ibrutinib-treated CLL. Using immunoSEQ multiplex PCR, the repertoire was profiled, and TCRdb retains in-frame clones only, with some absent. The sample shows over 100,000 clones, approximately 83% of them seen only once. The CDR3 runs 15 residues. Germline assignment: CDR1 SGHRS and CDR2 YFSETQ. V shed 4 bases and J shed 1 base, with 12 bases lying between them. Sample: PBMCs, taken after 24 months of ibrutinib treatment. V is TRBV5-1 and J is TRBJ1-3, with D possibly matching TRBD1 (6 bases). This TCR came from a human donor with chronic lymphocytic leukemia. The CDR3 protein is CASSPEGESGNTIYF. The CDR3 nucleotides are TGCGCCAGCAGCCCCGAGGGGGAATCTGGAAACACCATATATTTT.